The clone carrying this TCR beta chain has a count of ten or more. Its antigen remains unknown. Via MiXCR, TCRdb re-called the 5' RACE reads, giving one row per CDR3 protein. The repertoire holds some 630,000 distinct CDR3 sequences, with just over 7% as singletons. This entry comes from a study of identical twins. General study findings and limits: Out-of-frame beta chain sequences displayed weaker excess sharing between twins. Reduced insertions were recorded for abundant cord blood beta clonotypes, with no such pattern in memory repertoires.

After removal of 3 bases from V and 3 bases from J, the junction contained 3 bases not matched to a gene. CDR3 size: 15 residues. From germline, CDR1 is LNHNV and CDR2 YYDKDF (reference sequence). These same data were also listed under a study on yellow fever vaccine responses in identical twins.

The source is a woman younger than 30 in good health. Sequenced input: PBMCs. This chain joins TRBV15 and TRBJ2-1; the match to TRBD2 covers 9 bases. This chain's CDR3 is CATSSWTSDYNEQFF. As DNA, the CDR3 is TGTGCCACCAGCAGTTGGACTAGCGACTACAATGAGCAGTTCTTC. Full variable domain (rest looked up from reference TRBV15 and TRBJ2-1): DAMVIQNPRYQVTQFGKPVTLSCSQTLNHNVMYWYQQKSSQAPKLLFHYYDKDFNNEADTPDNFQSRRPNTSFCFLDIRSPGLGDTAMYLCATSSWTSDYNEQFFGPGTRLTVL.